What follows describes a single TCR beta chain. This specimen comes from a study of blood T cell repertoires in COVID-19. TCRdb's table, derived via immunoSEQ multiplex PCR, lists solely in-frame clones and lacks some. This table holds around 200,000 clones, around 91% found once. There are 12 residues in the CDR3. The germline V gene has CDR1 MNHNY and CDR2 SVGAGI (reference sequence). Trimming took off 2 bases at V and 5 bases at J, with 4 bases between the two ends. Sequenced input: peripheral blood. The sequence was obtained from a man aged 50 to 59 with acute or convalescent COVID-19. J is TRBJ2-1 and V is TRBV6-6, with D unresolved. CDR3 residues: CASSYPDNEQFF. As DNA, the CDR3 is TGTGCCAGCAGTTACCCGGACAATGAGCAGTTCTTC.